This T cell receptor beta chain emerged from a study of blood T cell repertoires in COVID-19 (dated by TCRdb to about 2020). Study-level background: Samples covering the acute and convalescent phases of COVID-19 were provided by collaborators in the United States, Italy and Spain. The material from the prospective study consisted of cDNA or gDNA derived from T cells, B-cell-depleted T cells, or PBMCs. The dataset comprised deeply sampled blood TCRbeta repertoires from subjects exposed to, actively infected with, or recovered from COVID-19. The repertoires were released in a freely available public database intended as a resource for research on the immune response to SARS-CoV-2. Samples were obtained from the ongoing ImmuneRACE study (first 160 participants) and from 1,254 subjects provided by 6 global collaborators. Nearly every sample came with metadata listing a de-identified subject ID, COVID-19 status, age in years and sex. Where HLA class I and class II types were available, the types were taken from metadata supplied by the sample provider, not from assay-based typing.

Turning to this clone: The antigen it recognizes is unknown. No much larger clonotype is one base removed from it; base qualities were not supplied.

The CDR3, from cysteine to phenylalanine, totals 15 residues. Of the read, only the CDR3 DNA is kept; its 45 bases are in frame from base 1. V loses 4 bases of germline sequence and J loses 4 bases, and the interval between the two ends is 13 bases. The CDR1 and CDR2 encoded by the germline V gene are KGHDR and SFDVKD. TCRbeta CDR3 regions were amplified from genomic DNA using the immunoSEQ Assay, a bias-controlled multiplex PCR. Processing in the source paper ran as follows. Nucleated cell counts per sample were estimated from amplification of reference gene primers within the assay. To quantify the absolute abundance of each unique TCRbeta CDR3 rearrangement, sequence reads were collapsed and filtered. For each sample, productive Simpson clonality was calculated by taking the square root of Simpson's diversity index across productive rearrangements. The clones in this table, taken by TCRdb from immuneACCESS, are in-frame only. Not every clone is retained; where verified, under half of the shortfall comes from an unresolved V gene, and the cause of the rest is unknown. V and J calls plus clone size are reproduced from that table; the DNA served to infer D and trimming. A total of approximately 280,000 clones appear in this sample, 70% to 90% of them only once. Clones ranked in the top ten supply around 12% of the sample.

Findings and caveats that apply to the study as a whole: The amount of clinical and demographic metadata varied by source and participant and was provided uncurated.

Each collaborating institution followed its own protocols to collect whole blood in K2EDTA tubes. Collaborator samples were shipped for TCRbeta analysis as frozen whole blood, isolated PBMCs, or DNA extracted from either sample type. Sequencing was carried out using peripheral blood. The chain is assembled from TRBV24-1 and TRBJ2-1; the best D guess is TRBD1, with 5 bases matching. This receptor was identified in a woman aged 55 to 70 with acute or convalescent COVID-19. In nucleotide form, the sequence is TGTGCCACCAGTGACCCGACAGACACGTACAATGAGCAGTTCTTC. Its coded protein is CATSDPTDTYNEQFF.